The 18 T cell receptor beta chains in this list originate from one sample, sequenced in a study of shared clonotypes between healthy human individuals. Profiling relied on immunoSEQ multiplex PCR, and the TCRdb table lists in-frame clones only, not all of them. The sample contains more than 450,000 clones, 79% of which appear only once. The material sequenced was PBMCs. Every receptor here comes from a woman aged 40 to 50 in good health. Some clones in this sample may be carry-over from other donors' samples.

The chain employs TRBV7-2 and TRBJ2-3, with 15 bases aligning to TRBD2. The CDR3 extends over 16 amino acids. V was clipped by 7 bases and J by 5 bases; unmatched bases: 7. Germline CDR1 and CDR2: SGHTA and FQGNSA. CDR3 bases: TGTGCCAGCACCATACGGACTAGCGGGAGGGTAGATACGCAGTATTTT. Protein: CASTIRTSGRVDTQYF.

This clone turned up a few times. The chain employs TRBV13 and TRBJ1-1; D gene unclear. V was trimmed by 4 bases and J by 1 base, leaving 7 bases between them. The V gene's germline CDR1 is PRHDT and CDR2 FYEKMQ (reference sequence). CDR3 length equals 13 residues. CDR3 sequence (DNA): TGTGCCAGCAGCTGGTTCAAGAACACTGAAGCTTTCTTT. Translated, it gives CASSWFKNTEAFF.

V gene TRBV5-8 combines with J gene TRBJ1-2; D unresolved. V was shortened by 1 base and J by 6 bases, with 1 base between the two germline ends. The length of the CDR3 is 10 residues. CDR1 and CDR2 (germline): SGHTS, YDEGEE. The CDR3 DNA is TGTGCCAGCAGCTTGCATGGCTACACCTTC. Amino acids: CASSLHGYTF.

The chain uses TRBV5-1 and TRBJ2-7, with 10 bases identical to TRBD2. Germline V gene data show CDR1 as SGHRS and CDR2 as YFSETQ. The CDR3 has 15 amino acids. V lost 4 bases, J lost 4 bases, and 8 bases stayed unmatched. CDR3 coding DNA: TGCGCCAGCAGCATACCCTCTAGCGGGAGTTACGAGCAGTACTTC. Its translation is CASSIPSSGSYEQYF.

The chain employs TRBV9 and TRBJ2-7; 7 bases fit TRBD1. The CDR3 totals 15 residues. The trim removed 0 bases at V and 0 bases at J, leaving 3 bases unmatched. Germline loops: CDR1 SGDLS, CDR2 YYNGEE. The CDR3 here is CASSVGGQYSYEQYF. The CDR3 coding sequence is TGTGCCAGCAGCGTAGGGGGACAGTACTCCTACGAGCAGTACTTC. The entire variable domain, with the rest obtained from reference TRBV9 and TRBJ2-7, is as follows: DSGVTQTPKHLITATGQRVTLRCSPRSGDLSVYWYQQSLDQGLQFLIQYYNGEERAKGNILERFSAQQFPDLHSELNLSSLELGDSALYFCASSVGGQYSYEQYFGPGTRLTVT.

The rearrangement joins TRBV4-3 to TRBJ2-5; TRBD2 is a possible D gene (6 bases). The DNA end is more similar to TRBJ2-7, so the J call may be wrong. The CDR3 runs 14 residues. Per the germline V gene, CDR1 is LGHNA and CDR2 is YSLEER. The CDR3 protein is CASSPGGPPYEQYF. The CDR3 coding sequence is TGCGCCAGCAGCCCAGGAGGGCCTCCCTACGAGCAGTACTTC.

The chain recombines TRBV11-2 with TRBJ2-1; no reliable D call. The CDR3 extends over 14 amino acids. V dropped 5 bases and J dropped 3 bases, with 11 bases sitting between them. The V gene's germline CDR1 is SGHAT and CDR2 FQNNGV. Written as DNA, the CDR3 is TGTGCCAGCAGCCCTGAGGTGGACTACAATGAGCAGTTCTTC. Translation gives CASSPEVDYNEQFF.

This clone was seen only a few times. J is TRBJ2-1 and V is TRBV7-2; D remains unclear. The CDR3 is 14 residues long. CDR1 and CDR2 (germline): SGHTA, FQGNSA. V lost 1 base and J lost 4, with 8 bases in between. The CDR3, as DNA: TGTGCCAGCAGCTTAGTGGTGGCTTACAATGAGCAGTTCTTC. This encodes CASSLVVAYNEQFF.

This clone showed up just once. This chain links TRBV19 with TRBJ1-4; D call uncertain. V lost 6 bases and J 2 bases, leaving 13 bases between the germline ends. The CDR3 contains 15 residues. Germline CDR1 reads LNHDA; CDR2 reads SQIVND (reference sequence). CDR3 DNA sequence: TGTGCCAGTAGGCGGAAGTCAAACACTAATGAAAAACTGTTTTTT. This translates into CASRRKSNTNEKLFF.

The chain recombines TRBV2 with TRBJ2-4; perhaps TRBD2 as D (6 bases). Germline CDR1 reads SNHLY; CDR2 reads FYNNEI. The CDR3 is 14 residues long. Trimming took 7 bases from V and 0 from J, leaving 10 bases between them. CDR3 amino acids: CASNGGVAKNIQYF. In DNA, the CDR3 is TGTGCCAGCAATGGCGGGGTAGCCAAAAACATTCAGTACTTC. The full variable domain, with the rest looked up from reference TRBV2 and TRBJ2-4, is EPEVTQTPSHQVTQMGQEVILRCVPISNHLYFYWYRQILGQKVEFLVSFYNNEISEKSEIFDDQFSVERPDGSNFTLKIRSTKLEDSAMYFCASNGGVAKNIQYFGAGTRLSVL.

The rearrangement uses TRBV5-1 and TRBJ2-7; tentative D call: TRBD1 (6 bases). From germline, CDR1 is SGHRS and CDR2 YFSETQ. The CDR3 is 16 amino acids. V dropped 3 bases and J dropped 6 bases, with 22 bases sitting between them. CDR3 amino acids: CASSSATGLTVSEQYF. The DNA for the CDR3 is TGCGCCAGCAGCTCCGCGACAGGTTTAACGGTGAGCGAGCAGTACTTC.

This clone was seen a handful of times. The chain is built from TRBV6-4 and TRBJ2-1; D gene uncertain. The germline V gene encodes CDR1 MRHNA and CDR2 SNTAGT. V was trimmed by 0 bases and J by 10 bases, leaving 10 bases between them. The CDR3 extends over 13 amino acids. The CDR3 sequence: CASSDSANHEQFF. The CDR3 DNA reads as TGTGCCAGCAGTGACTCGGCTAACCACGAGCAGTTCTTC.

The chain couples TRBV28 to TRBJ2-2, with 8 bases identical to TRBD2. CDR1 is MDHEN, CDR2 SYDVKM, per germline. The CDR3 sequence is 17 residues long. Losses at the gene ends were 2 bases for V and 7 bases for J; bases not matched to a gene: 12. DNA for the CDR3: TGTGCCAGCAGTTTAGGTGTTGGCCTAGCGGGCTTCGGGGAGCTGTTTTTT. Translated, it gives CASSLGVGLAGFGELFF.

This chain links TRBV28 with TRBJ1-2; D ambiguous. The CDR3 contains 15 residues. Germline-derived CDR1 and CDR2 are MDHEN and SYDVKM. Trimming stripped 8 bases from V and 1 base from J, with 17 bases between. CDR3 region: CASRLVGIYNYGYTF. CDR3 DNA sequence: TGTGCCAGCCGGTTGGTGGGCATTTATAACTATGGCTACACCTTC.

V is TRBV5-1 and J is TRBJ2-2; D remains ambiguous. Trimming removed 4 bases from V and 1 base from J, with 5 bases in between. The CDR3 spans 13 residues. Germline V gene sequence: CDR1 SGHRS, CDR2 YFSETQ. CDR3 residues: CASSRLNTGELFF. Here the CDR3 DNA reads TGCGCCAGCAGCAGGTTGAACACCGGGGAGCTGTTTTTT.

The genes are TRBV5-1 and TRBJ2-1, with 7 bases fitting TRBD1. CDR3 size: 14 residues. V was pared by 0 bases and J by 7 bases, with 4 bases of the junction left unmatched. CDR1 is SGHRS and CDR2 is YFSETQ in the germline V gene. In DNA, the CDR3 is TGCGCCAGCAGCTTGGACAGGGGTTCAAATGAGCAGTTCTTC. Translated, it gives CASSLDRGSNEQFF.

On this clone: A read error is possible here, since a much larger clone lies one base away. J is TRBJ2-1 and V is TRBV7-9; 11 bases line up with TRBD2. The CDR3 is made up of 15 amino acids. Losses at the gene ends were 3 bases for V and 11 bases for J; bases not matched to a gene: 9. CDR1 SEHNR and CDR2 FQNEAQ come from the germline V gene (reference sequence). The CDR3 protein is CASSFRTSGSYKQFF. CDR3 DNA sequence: TGTGCCAGCAGCTTCCGGACTAGCGGGTCCTATAAGCAGTTCTTC.

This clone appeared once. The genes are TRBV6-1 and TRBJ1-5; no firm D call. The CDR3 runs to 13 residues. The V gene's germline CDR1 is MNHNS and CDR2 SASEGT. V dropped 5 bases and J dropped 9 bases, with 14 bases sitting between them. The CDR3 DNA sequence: TGTGCCAGCAGTCCCGAGGGAAGTGGGCCCCAGCATTTT. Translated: CASSPEGSGPQHF.